This T cell receptor beta chain was obtained from a study of CD8+ T cells in alopecia areata. Whole-study context: Treatment of the treated patients consisted of oral tofacitinib, 5 to 10 mg twice daily.

Documented treatment: oral pan-JAK inhibitor, 5-10 mg twice daily. The CDR3 sequence is 17 residues long. The V end was cut by 0 bases, the J end by 0 bases, with 12 bases between. The germline CDR1 and CDR2 sequences are SGHDN and FVKESK. Once RNA had been extracted, it was reverse transcribed into cDNA to act as the sequencing template. This table comes from immunoSEQ multiplex PCR, and its TCRdb copy is limited to in-frame clones, with some not included. Of about 99,000 clones listed, 65% to 90% are singletons. As for this clone: Antigen unknown.

General study points: Numerous clones, expanded in lesions, remained in scalp and blood during tofacitinib.

The receptor comes from a human donor with alopecia areata. The chain has TRBV14 and TRBJ2-1; D might be TRBD1 (6 bases). Sequenced here: CD8+ T cells sorted from blood, sampled between weeks 30 and 35, from a patient treated with tofacitinib. DNA for the CDR3: TGTGCCAGCAGCCAAGAACAAGGGGGAAGCTCCTACAATGAGCAGTTCTTC. Its translation is CASSQEQGGSSYNEQFF.